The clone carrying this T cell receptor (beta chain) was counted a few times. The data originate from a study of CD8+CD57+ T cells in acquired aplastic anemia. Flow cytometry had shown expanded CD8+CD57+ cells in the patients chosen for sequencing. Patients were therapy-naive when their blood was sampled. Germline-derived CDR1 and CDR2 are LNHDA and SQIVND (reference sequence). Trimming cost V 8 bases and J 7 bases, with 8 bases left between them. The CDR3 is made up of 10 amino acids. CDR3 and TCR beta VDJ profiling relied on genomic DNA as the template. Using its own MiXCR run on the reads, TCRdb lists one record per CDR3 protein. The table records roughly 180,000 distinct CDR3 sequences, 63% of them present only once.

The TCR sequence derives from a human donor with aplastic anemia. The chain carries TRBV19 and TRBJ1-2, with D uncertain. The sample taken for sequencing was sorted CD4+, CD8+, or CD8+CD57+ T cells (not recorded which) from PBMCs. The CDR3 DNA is TGTGCCAGTGGATCTGGTGGCTACACCTTC. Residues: CASGSGGYTF.